This is a list of T cell receptor beta chains from one sample in a study of vaccination and CD4 T cells after COVID-19. Their cognate antigens are unknown. Each CDR3 protein gets one entry after TCRdb re-called the PCR reads with MiXCR. The table lists 6,500 to 9,000 distinct CDR3 sequences, 60% to 65% of them singletons. Sequenced material: CD4+ T cells from blood, cultured in vitro. The source of these receptors is a human donor who had recovered from COVID-19. The CDR3 runs from the conserved cysteine through the conserved F or W. D genes are given only for firm matches. Expanded clones get a size class; other rows say once, few or many, or leave the size out.

TRBV7-6,TRBJ1-1,NA,NA,CASSQQAGTEAFF,TGTGCTAGCAGCCAACAGGCCGGGACTGAAGCTTTCTTT
TRBV20-1,TRBJ1-6,NA,NA,CSARGARDRYNSPLHF,TGCAGTGCTAGAGGGGCCCGGGACCGGTATAATTCACCCCTCCACTTT
TRBV12-3/TRBV12-4,TRBJ1-1,NA,few,CASRLGAMNTEAFF,TGTGCCAGCAGGCTAGGGGCAATGAACACTGAAGCTTTCTTT
TRBV7-2,TRBJ2-5,NA,NA,CASSPRARDQETQYF,TGTGCCAGCAGCCCCCGGGCCCGCGACCAAGAGACCCAGTACTTC
TRBV6-4,TRBJ2-3,NA,NA,CASSDEYTDTQYF,TGTGCCAGCAGTGACGAGTACACAGATACGCAGTATTTT
TRBV10-3,TRBJ2-2,TRBD2,once,CATQQNRGDNTGELFF,TGTGCCACACAACAAAATCGGGGGGATAACACCGGGGAGCTGTTTTTT
TRBV19,TRBJ1-5,NA,few,CASGVGQPNQPQHF,TGTGCCAGTGGTGTGGGGCAGCCTAATCAGCCCCAGCATTTT
TRBV2,TRBJ2-1,TRBD2,NA,CASSVGRGVNNEQFF,TGTGCCAGCAGTGTCGGGCGGGGGGTCAACAATGAGCAGTTCTTC
TRBV20-1,TRBJ1-5,TRBD1,NA,CSARRGGQGYQPQHF,TGCAGTGCTAGACGGGGGGGACAGGGGTATCAGCCCCAGCATTTT
TRBV7-3,TRBJ2-2,TRBD2,NA,CASSKLAGGNTGELFF,TGTGCCAGCAGCAAACTAGCGGGAGGTAACACCGGGGAGCTGTTTTTT
TRBV7-2,TRBJ2-4,NA,NA,CASSQGSAKNIQYF,TGTGCCAGCAGTCAGGGTTCGGCCAAAAACATTCAGTACTTC
TRBV6-5,TRBJ2-5,NA,NA,CASSYSGDQTQYF,TGTGCCAGCAGTTACTCGGGAGACCAGACCCAGTACTTC
TRBV7-9,TRBJ1-1,NA,few,CASSFGQVTEAFF,TGTGCCAGCAGCTTCGGGCAGGTTACTGAAGCTTTCTTT
TRBV11-2,TRBJ2-5,TRBD2,few,CASSSRGVAGGQETQYF,TGTGCCAGCAGCTCCCGCGGGGTAGCGGGGGGCCAAGAGACCCAGTACTTC
TRBV14,TRBJ2-6,NA,NA,CASSVSGANVLTF,TGTGCCAGCAGCGTCTCTGGGGCCAACGTCCTGACTTTC
TRBV20-1,TRBJ2-1,NA,NA,CSFSGQGNEQFF,TGCAGCTTTAGTGGCCAGGGCAATGAGCAGTTCTTC
TRBV20-1,TRBJ1-1,NA,few,CSALQKNTEAFF,TGCAGTGCTCTACAGAAGAACACTGAAGCTTTCTTT
TRBV27,TRBJ1-1,NA,NA,CASSYGIGRNTEAFF,TGTGCCAGCAGTTACGGTATAGGGAGGAACACTGAAGCTTTCTTT
TRBV20-1,TRBJ2-3,TRBD1,NA,CSAPGQGALTDTQYF,TGCAGTGCCCCGGGACAGGGGGCGCTTACAGATACGCAGTATTTT
TRBV19,TRBJ1-5,NA,few,CASSPTASNQPQHF,TGTGCCAGTAGCCCGACAGCCTCCAATCAGCCCCAGCATTTT
TRBV20-1,TRBJ2-1,TRBD2,few,CSAGTSSGHSYNEQFF,TGCAGTGCTGGTACCTCTAGCGGTCACTCCTACAATGAGCAGTTCTTC
TRBV6-5,TRBJ1-5,NA,few,CASSSRAATRGPQHF,TGTGCCAGCAGTTCTCGAGCCGCCACCCGGGGGCCCCAGCATTTT
TRBV2,TRBJ1-2,TRBD1,few,CASSRDRVYGGYTF,TGTGCCAGCTCCAGGGACAGGGTTTATGGTGGCTACACCTTC
TRBV6-1,TRBJ2-7,TRBD2,NA,CASSGEGFRDEQYF,TGTGCCAGCAGCGGGGAGGGTTTCCGGGACGAGCAGTACTTC
TRBV10-3,TRBJ1-1,NA,NA,CAIRNMLNTEAFF,TGTGCCATCAGGAATATGCTGAACACTGAAGCTTTCTTT
TRBV7-8,TRBJ2-7,NA,few,CASSLELGFYEQYF,TGTGCCAGCAGCTTAGAATTGGGATTCTACGAGCAGTACTTC
TRBV6-1,TRBJ2-7,TRBD1,once,CASSRHGTGGIEQYF,TGTGCCAGCAGCCGACACGGGACAGGGGGTATCGAGCAGTACTTC
TRBV15,TRBJ1-1,NA,medium-sized,CATSRKPGAEAFF,TGTGCCACCAGCAGGAAACCAGGGGCTGAAGCTTTCTTT
TRBV20-1,TRBJ2-3,TRBD2,NA,CSARVETGTKGQYF,TGCAGTGCTAGGGTAGAAACCGGGACTAAGGGGCAGTATTTT
TRBV6-1,TRBJ2-2,NA,once,CASSESALSGNTGELFF,TGTGCCAGCAGTGAATCTGCGCTGTCAGGGAACACCGGGGAGCTGTTTTTT
TRBV7-8,TRBJ1-1,NA,NA,CASSLGSGLTEAFF,TGTGCCAGCAGCTTAGGTAGTGGATTGACTGAAGCTTTCTTT
TRBV6-1,TRBJ1-3,NA,NA,CASSLLTPGSRNTIYF,TGTGCCAGCTCCCTCCTCACACCGGGGTCGAGAAACACCATATATTTT
TRBV30,TRBJ2-2,TRBD1,once,CAWSGTGKAGELFF,TGTGCCTGGAGCGGGACAGGGAAGGCCGGGGAGCTGTTTTTT
TRBV7-2,TRBJ2-2,TRBD1,NA,CASSLVFYRGRNENTGELFF,TGTGCCAGCAGCTTAGTCTTTTACAGGGGGCGCAACGAGAACACCGGGGAGCTGTTTTTT
TRBV18,TRBJ2-1,NA,medium-sized,CASSPYRDGPSYNEQFF,TGTGCCAGCTCACCCTATCGTGACGGACCATCCTACAATGAGCAGTTCTTC
TRBV7-3,TRBJ1-2,NA,NA,CASSSGPNYGYTF,TGTGCCAGCAGCTCTGGACCCAACTATGGCTACACCTTC
TRBV20-1,TRBJ2-5,NA,NA,CSAHLSPGQVFSGGETQYF,TGCAGTGCTCATCTAAGTCCGGGACAGGTCTTCTCGGGGGGAGAGACCCAGTACTTC
TRBV10-3,TRBJ2-7,TRBD2,once,CAIRDTRGAYEQYF,TGTGCCATCAGGGACACACGGGGGGCCTACGAGCAGTACTTC
TRBV6-1,TRBJ2-7,NA,few,CASSPRTYEQYF,TGTGCCAGCAGTCCAAGGACGTACGAGCAGTACTTC
TRBV20-1,TRBJ2-2,TRBD2,few,CSARGSGGSNTGELFF,TGCAGTGCTAGAGGTAGCGGGGGGTCTAACACCGGGGAGCTGTTTTTT
TRBV2,TRBJ1-1,TRBD1,NA,CASRDRVLTTEAFF,TGTGCCAGCAGGGACAGGGTGCTTACAACTGAAGCTTTCTTT
TRBV20-1,TRBJ2-3,NA,NA,CSARVGNTQYF,TGCAGTGCTAGAGTGGGGAATACGCAGTATTTT
TRBV9,TRBJ1-2,NA,NA,CASSLTTDYTF,TGTGCCAGCAGCCTAACGACAGATTACACCTTC
TRBV4-2,TRBJ2-1,NA,NA,CASSQEPTQYNEQFF,TGTGCCAGCAGCCAAGAACCGACTCAATACAATGAGCAGTTCTTC